Each of the 30 T cell receptor beta chains below was sequenced from the same sample in a study of human CD8 memory T cell subsets. By UMI-labeled 5' RACE, the TCR beta libraries were made. TCRdb re-analyzed the 5' RACE reads; it lists each CDR3 protein once, without DNA. This sample's table has thousands of distinct CDR3 sequences. Material for sequencing was CD8+ T cells from PBMCs. The receptors derive from a human donor in good health.

The rearrangement joins TRBV10-2 to TRBJ1-1. The CDR3 consists of 11 residues. Germline CDR1 reads WSHSY; CDR2 reads SAAADI. The CDR3 here is CASSVNTEAFF.

The genes are TRBV27 and TRBJ2-3; TCRdb indicates TRBD1, and absent DNA this call remains unverified. Germline V gives CDR1 MNHEY, CDR2 SMNVEV (reference sequence). The CDR3 has 15 amino acids. The CDR3 loop reads CASTPSTVSTDTQYF.

The chain recombines TRBV5-4 with TRBJ1-1; checking the TCRdb D call of TRBD1 is not possible without DNA. Germline CDR1 is SGHNT and CDR2 is YYREEE (reference sequence). CDR3 length: 18 amino acids. The CDR3 is CASSASVWTKQGPTEAFF.

The genes are TRBV28 and TRBJ2-5; TCRdb picks TRBD1, but there is no DNA to check that call. This CDR3 has 16 amino acids. Germline CDR1 and CDR2: MDHEN and SYDVKM. The CDR3 here is CASSLSFRGREETQYF.

This chain joins TRBV5-5 and TRBJ2-1; TCRdb outputs TRBD2, but without DNA this stays unchecked. In germline, CDR1 is SGHKS, CDR2 YYEKEE (reference sequence). The length of the CDR3 is 15 residues. The CDR3 sequence: CASSPTSGGAGEQFF.

V and J are TRBV27 and TRBJ2-2; TCRdb proposes TRBD1, but this gene call is untestable without DNA. CDR3 size: 16 residues. The germline gives CDR1 MNHEY, CDR2 SMNVEV (reference sequence). The CDR3 sequence: CASSLYGQFGTGELFF.

This clonotype registers medium-sized by frequency. The V gene is TRBV20-1, the J gene TRBJ2-7. Germline lookup yields CDR1 DFQATT and CDR2 SNEGSKA (reference sequence). This CDR3 comprises 16 residues. The CDR3: CSARGSLAEHPYEQYF.

CDR3 loop: CSARGTRDTYEQYF. The V gene is TRBV20-1, the J gene TRBJ2-7; TCRdb picks TRBD1, but there is no DNA to check that call. Germline lookup yields CDR1 DFQATT and CDR2 SNEGSKA (reference sequence). This CDR3 is 14 amino acids long.

Its frequency marks this clonotype as medium-sized (0.01 to 0.1%). The rearrangement uses TRBV5-5 and TRBJ2-2; TCRdb designates TRBD2, a call that cannot be tested without DNA. The germline CDR1 and CDR2 sequences are SGHKS and YYEKEE (reference sequence). CDR3 length: 15 amino acids. CDR3 region: CASSFGPLNTGELFF.

Judged by frequency, this clonotype is large (0.1 to 1%). The rearrangement joins TRBV20-1 to TRBJ2-7. CDR3 size: 14 residues. Germline V gene sequence: CDR1 DFQATT, CDR2 SNEGSKA (reference sequence). The CDR3 is CSANREEVGYEQYF.

CDR3 protein: CASTIAGGLNEQFF. V gene TRBV19 combines with J gene TRBJ2-1; the D gene TCRdb calls, TRBD2, cannot be checked with no DNA. CDR1 is LNHDA, CDR2 SQIVND, per germline (reference sequence). The CDR3 contains 14 residues.

This chain joins TRBV2 and TRBJ2-7; without DNA, the TCRdb call of TRBD1 cannot be checked. Germline V gives CDR1 SNHLY, CDR2 FYNNEI. This CDR3 is 14 amino acids long. This CDR3 is CASSEFWGAYEQYF.

The gene calls are TRBV27 and TRBJ2-7; checking the TCRdb D call of TRBD2 is not possible without DNA. Germline CDR1 and CDR2: MNHEY and SMNVEV (reference sequence). The CDR3 has 14 residues. The CDR3 sequence is CASSPGLPSYEQYF.

The chain recombines TRBV3-1 with TRBJ2-7. CDR1 is LGHDT, CDR2 YNNKEL, per germline (reference sequence). CDR3 length equals 13 residues. Here the CDR3 reads CASSQDLDYEQYF.

V gene TRBV4-1 combines with J gene TRBJ2-3; lacking DNA, the TRBD2 call made by TCRdb goes unchecked. The CDR3 extends over 16 amino acids. Looked up from germline, CDR1 is MGHRA and CDR2 is YSYEKL. CDR3 sequence reads: CASSQGLAMSTDTQYF.

The chain couples TRBV27 to TRBJ2-3; without DNA, the TCRdb call of TRBD1 cannot be checked. The CDR3 is 14 amino acids. Germline V gene lookup returns CDR1 MNHEY and CDR2 SMNVEV (reference sequence). The CDR3 region is CASAWTGPTDTQYF.

The V call is TRBV7-9, the J call TRBJ1-2; the TRBD1 assignment by TCRdb is unverifiable without DNA. CDR3 length: 14 residues. Germline CDR1 and CDR2: SEHNR and FQNEAQ (reference sequence). The CDR3 region is CASSLEGGRYGYTF.

The V gene is TRBV3-1, the J gene TRBJ2-7; TCRdb names TRBD1, which stays unverified in the absence of DNA. The CDR3 contains 17 residues. CDR1 and CDR2 (germline): LGHDT, YNNKEL (reference sequence). This CDR3 reads CASSQEEGGQSSYEQYF.

V is TRBV20-1 and J is TRBJ1-5; TCRdb proposes TRBD1, but this gene call is untestable without DNA. This CDR3 is built from 14 residues. In germline, CDR1 is DFQATT, CDR2 SNEGSKA (reference sequence). CDR3 loop: CSAISLGVDQPQHF.

This chain connects TRBV29-1 to TRBJ2-2; TCRdb reports TRBD2, a call that lacks DNA to check it against. This CDR3 is built from 14 residues. Germline-derived CDR1 and CDR2 are SQVTM and ANQGSEA. CDR3 region: CSSKLAGDTGELFF.

The J gene is TRBJ2-7, the V gene TRBV5-5; the D call of TRBD2 rests on TCRdb alone, since no DNA is present to check it. CDR1 and CDR2 from the germline V gene are SGHKS and YYEKEE (reference sequence). The CDR3 runs 15 residues. The CDR3 region is CASSPSDGGAGEQYF.

V usage is TRBV28 and J usage is TRBJ2-2; TCRdb's D call of TRBD1 is untestable without DNA. CDR3 size: 17 residues. Germline CDR1 is MDHEN and CDR2 is SYDVKM. CDR3 amino acids: CASSLAGTGAPTGELFF.

The CDR3 sequence is CSAKDLNTGELFF. This chain connects TRBV20-1 to TRBJ2-2; TCRdb indicates TRBD2, and absent DNA this call remains unverified. This CDR3 has 13 amino acids. CDR1 and CDR2 (germline): DFQATT, SNEGSKA (reference sequence).

V gene TRBV7-2 combines with J gene TRBJ1-5; TCRdb indicates TRBD1, and absent DNA this call remains unverified. Germline V gene data show CDR1 as SGHTA and CDR2 as FQGNSA. This CDR3 has 14 amino acids. This CDR3 reads CASSFTGGNQPQHF.

The chain carries TRBV10-1 and TRBJ2-5. Per germline, CDR1 WNHNN and CDR2 SYGVQD (reference sequence). This CDR3 has 13 amino acids. The CDR3 region is CASSETDSETQYF.

The CDR3 region is CASTIRDRVLHEQYF. The chain uses TRBV12-3 or TRBV12-4 and TRBJ2-7; there is no DNA to check the TCRdb D call of TRBD1. The CDR3 contains 15 residues.

The chain combines TRBV2 with TRBJ2-3. The CDR3 spans 13 residues. CDR1 and CDR2 from the germline V gene are SNHLY and FYNNEI. The CDR3: CASSEAWTDTQYF.

Considering frequency, this clonotype is medium-sized. The V gene is TRBV12-2, the J gene TRBJ2-1; no DNA is available, so the TRBD1 call from TCRdb remains unchecked. TRBV12-2 is marked as a pseudogene. CDR3 length: 15 residues. This chain's CDR3 is CASRLARTGSNEQFF.

The V gene is TRBV9, the J gene TRBJ2-5. The V gene's germline CDR1 is SGDLS and CDR2 YYNGEE. The CDR3 runs to 14 residues. CDR3 sequence reads: CASSAWEDQETQYF.

This chain links TRBV28 with TRBJ1-2; TCRdb calls TRBD1, which cannot be checked without DNA. CDR3 length equals 13 residues. The germline gives CDR1 MDHEN, CDR2 SYDVKM. The CDR3 is CASSPRGVEGYTF.